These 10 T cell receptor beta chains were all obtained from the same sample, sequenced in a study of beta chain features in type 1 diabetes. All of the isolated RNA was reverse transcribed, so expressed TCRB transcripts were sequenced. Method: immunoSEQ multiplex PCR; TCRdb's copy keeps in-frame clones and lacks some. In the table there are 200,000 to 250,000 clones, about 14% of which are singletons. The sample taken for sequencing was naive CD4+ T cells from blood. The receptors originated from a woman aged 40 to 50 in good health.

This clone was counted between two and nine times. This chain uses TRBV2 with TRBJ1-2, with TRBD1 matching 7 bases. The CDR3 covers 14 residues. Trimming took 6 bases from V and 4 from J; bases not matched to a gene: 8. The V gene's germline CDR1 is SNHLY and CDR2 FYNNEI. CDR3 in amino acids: CASREDRTSYGYTF. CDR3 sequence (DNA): TGTGCCAGCAGGGAGGACAGGACGAGCTATGGCTACACCTTC. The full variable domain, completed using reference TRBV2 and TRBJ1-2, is EPEVTQTPSHQVTQMGQEVILRCVPISNHLYFYWYRQILGQKVEFLVSFYNNEISEKSEIFDDQFSVERPDGSNFTLKIRSTKLEDSAMYFCASREDRTSYGYTFGSGTRLTVV.

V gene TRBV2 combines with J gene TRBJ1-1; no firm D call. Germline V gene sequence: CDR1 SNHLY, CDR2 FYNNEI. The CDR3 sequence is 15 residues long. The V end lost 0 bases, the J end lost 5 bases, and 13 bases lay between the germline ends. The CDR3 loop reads CASSEAPHPQTEAFF. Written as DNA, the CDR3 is TGTGCCAGCAGTGAAGCGCCCCACCCACAAACTGAAGCTTTCTTT.

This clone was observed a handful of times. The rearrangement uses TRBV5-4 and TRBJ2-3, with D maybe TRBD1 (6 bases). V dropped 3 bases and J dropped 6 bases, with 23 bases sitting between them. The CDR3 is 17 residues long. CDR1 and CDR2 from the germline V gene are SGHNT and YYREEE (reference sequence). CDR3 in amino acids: CASSSDRATQVLDTQYF. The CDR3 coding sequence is TGTGCCAGCAGCTCGGACAGAGCGACACAGGTGTTGGATACGCAGTATTTT.

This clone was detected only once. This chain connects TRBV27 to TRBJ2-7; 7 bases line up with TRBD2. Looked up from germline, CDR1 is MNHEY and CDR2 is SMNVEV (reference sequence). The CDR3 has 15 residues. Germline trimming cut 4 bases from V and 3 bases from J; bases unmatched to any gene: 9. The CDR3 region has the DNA TGTGCCAGCAGTTCCCCCAGCGGGGCGCTCTACGAGCAGTACTTC. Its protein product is CASSSPSGALYEQYF.

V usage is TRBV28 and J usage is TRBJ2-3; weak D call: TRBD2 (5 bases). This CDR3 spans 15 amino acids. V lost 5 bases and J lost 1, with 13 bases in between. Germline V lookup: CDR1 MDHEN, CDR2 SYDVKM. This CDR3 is CASSPDGLGTDTQYF. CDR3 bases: TGTGCCAGCAGTCCCGATGGACTCGGCACAGATACGCAGTATTTT.

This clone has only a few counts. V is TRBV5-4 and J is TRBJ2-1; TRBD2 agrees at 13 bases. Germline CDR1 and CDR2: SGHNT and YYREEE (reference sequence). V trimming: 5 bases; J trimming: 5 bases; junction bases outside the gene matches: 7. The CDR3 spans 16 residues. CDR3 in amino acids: CASRRRLAGGNNEQFF. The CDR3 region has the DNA TGTGCCAGCAGACGTAGACTAGCGGGGGGTAACAATGAGCAGTTCTTC.

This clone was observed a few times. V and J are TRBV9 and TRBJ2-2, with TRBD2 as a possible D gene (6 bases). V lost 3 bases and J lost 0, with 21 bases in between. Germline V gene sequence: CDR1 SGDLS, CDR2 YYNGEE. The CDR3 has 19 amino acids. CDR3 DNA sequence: TGTGCCAGCAGCGGGACTATTCCTGAACAACGCCCGAACACCGGGGAGCTGTTTTTT. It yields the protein CASSGTIPEQRPNTGELFF. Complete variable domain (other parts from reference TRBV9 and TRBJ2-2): DSGVTQTPKHLITATGQRVTLRCSPRSGDLSVYWYQQSLDQGLQFLIQYYNGEERAKGNILERFSAQQFPDLHSELNLSSLELGDSALYFCASSGTIPEQRPNTGELFFGEGSRLTVL.

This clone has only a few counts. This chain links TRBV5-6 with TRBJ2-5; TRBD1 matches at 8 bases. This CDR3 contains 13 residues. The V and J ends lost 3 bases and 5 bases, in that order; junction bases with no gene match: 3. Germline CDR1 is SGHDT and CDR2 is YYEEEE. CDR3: CASSSDRVETQYF. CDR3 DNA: TGTGCCAGCAGCTCGGACAGGGTGGAGACCCAGTACTTC. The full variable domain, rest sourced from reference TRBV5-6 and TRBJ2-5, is DAGVTQSPTHLIKTRGQQVTLRCSPKSGHDTVSWYQQALGQGPQFIFQYYEEEERQRGNFPDRFSGHQFPNYSSELNVNALLLGDSALYLCASSSDRVETQYFGPGTRLLVL.

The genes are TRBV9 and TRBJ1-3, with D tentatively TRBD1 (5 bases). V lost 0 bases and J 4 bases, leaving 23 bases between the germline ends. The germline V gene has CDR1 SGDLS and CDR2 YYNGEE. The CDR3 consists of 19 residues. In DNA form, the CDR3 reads TGTGCCAGCAGCGTAGCTACAAGCATCTCAACAGGATACGGAAACACCATATATTTT. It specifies CASSVATSISTGYGNTIYF.

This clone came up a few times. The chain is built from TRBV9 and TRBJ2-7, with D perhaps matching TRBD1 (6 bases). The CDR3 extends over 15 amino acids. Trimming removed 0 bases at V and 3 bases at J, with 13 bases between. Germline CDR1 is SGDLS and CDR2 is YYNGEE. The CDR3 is CASSVGGTKDYEQYF. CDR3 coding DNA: TGTGCCAGCAGCGTAGGTGGGACAAAGGACTACGAGCAGTACTTC.